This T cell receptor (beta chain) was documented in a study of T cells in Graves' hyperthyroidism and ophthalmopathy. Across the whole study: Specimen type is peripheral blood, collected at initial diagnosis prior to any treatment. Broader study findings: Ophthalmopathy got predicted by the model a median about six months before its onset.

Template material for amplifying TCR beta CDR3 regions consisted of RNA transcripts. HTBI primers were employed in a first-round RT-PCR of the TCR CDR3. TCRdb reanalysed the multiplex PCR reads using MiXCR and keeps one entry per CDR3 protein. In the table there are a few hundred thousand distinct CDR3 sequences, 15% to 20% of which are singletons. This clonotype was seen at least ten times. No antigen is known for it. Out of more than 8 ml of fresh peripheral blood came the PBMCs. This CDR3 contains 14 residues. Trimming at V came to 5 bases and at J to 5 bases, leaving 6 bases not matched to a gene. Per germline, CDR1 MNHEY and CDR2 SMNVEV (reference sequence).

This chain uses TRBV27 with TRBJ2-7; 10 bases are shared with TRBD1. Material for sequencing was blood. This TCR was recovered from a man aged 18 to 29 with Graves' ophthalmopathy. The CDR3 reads CASSTRDRGDEQYF. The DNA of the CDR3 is TGTGCCAGCAGTACCCGGGACAGGGGCGACGAGCAGTACTTC.